The 23 T cell receptor beta chains presented below share a single source sample, sequenced in a study of radiation and T cells in renal cell carcinoma. Time point meaning: blood 4 weeks post-SBRT, at nephrectomy. The treatment is: 15 Gy SBRT to primary tumor, nephrectomy 4 weeks later. TCRdb's table, derived via immunoSEQ multiplex PCR, lists solely in-frame clones and lacks some. The sample records tens of thousands of clones, roughly 85% being singletons. Material: blood, obtained from a patient whose treatment included radiotherapy and nephrectomy. These receptor sequences come from a woman aged 55-70 years with renal cell carcinoma.

This clone was picked up a small number of times. The gene calls are TRBV19 and TRBJ2-2, with D unresolved. The V gene lost 1 base and the J gene lost 7 bases, with 7 bases spanning the gap. Looked up from germline, CDR1 is LNHDA and CDR2 is SQIVND (reference sequence). This CDR3 is 13 amino acids long. The CDR3 is CASSIGQVGELFF. The CDR3 DNA sequence: TGTGCCAGTAGTATAGGCCAGGTCGGGGAGCTGTTTTTT.

This clone was seen a few times. The gene calls are TRBV7-2 and TRBJ2-7; 8 nucleotides agree with TRBD1. V was pared by 1 base and J by 2 bases, with 4 bases of the junction left unmatched. There are 15 residues in the CDR3. CDR1 SGHTA and CDR2 FQGNSA come from the germline V gene. The CDR3 loop reads CASSLEQGGPYEQYF. The CDR3 nucleotides are TGTGCCAGCAGCTTAGAACAGGGGGGTCCCTACGAGCAGTACTTC.

The chain employs TRBV9 and TRBJ1-6; no clear D. Germline V lookup: CDR1 SGDLS, CDR2 YYNGEE. The V gene lost 0 bases and the J gene lost 5 bases, with 9 bases spanning the gap. The CDR3 has 15 amino acids. The CDR3 spells CASSVDGEDNSPLHF. For the CDR3, the DNA is TGTGCCAGCAGCGTAGACGGTGAGGATAATTCACCCCTCCACTTT. Full variable domain (remainder filled in from reference TRBV9 and TRBJ1-6): DSGVTQTPKHLITATGQRVTLRCSPRSGDLSVYWYQQSLDQGLQFLIQYYNGEERAKGNILERFSAQQFPDLHSELNLSSLELGDSALYFCASSVDGEDNSPLHFGNGTRLTVT.

The chain is built from TRBV19 and TRBJ1-5, with 10 bases identical to TRBD1. V lost 6 bases, J lost 5 bases, and 7 bases stayed unmatched. This CDR3 has 15 amino acids. CDR1 and CDR2 (germline): LNHDA, SQIVND (reference sequence). CDR3 sequence reads: CASSSTGGLYQPQHF. In nucleotides, the CDR3 is TGTGCCAGTAGCTCGACAGGGGGCTTGTATCAGCCCCAGCATTTT. The entire variable domain, with the rest obtained from reference TRBV19 and TRBJ1-5, is as follows: DGGITQSPKYLFRKEGQNVTLSCEQNLNHDAMYWYRQDPGQGLRLIYYSQIVNDFQKGDIAEGYSVSREKKESFPLTVTSAQKNPTAFYLCASSSTGGLYQPQHFGDGTRLSIL.

The chain is built from TRBV6-5 and TRBJ1-2; 7 positions agree with TRBD1. The ends lost 7 bases at V and 4 bases at J; junction bases unmatched: 3. In germline, CDR1 is MNHEY, CDR2 SVGAGI. The CDR3 runs to 12 residues. DNA of the CDR3: TGTGCCAGCACTGGGACAGCCTATGGCTACACCTTC. Translated: CASTGTAYGYTF.

The chain is built from TRBV28 and TRBJ1-2; perhaps TRBD1 as D (6 bases). The CDR3 totals 13 residues. Looked up from germline, CDR1 is MDHEN and CDR2 is SYDVKM. V lost 2 bases to trimming and J lost 4 bases, with 8 bases between them. DNA of the CDR3: TGTGCCAGCAGTTTACAGGGGAGCTATGGCTACACCTTC. It specifies CASSLQGSYGYTF.

J is TRBJ2-2 and V is TRBV6-5; D gene uncertain. The V end lost 4 bases, the J end lost 2 bases, and 14 bases lay between the germline ends. Germline V gene data show CDR1 as MNHEY and CDR2 as SVGAGI. This CDR3 is 16 amino acids long. The CDR3 DNA sequence: TGTGCCAGCAGTTCCTCCCCGAGACCTAACACCGGGGAGCTGTTTTTT. Protein sequence: CASSSSPRPNTGELFF.

The chain recombines TRBV7-9 with TRBJ1-6; possibly TRBD1 for D (5 bases). Per the germline V gene, CDR1 is SEHNR and CDR2 is FQNEAQ (reference sequence). Trimming shortened V by 5 bases and J by 7 bases, and 12 bases separated the two germline ends. CDR3 length: 14 amino acids. CDR3 sequence: CASSPSEGNSPLHF. CDR3 DNA sequence: TGTGCCAGCAGCCCTTCGGAGGGGAATTCACCCCTCCACTTT.

J is TRBJ1-2 and V is TRBV11-2; D is undetermined. Germline values: CDR1 SGHAT, CDR2 FQNNGV. The CDR3 runs 16 residues. V gave up 0 bases and J gave up 1 base, with 12 bases separating them. CDR3 nucleotides: TGTGCCAGCAGCTTAGAACCCGGCAGCTTTAACTATGGCTACACCTTC. Translated, it gives CASSLEPGSFNYGYTF. The complete variable domain, with remaining parts taken from reference TRBV11-2 and TRBJ1-2, reads EAGVAQSPRYKIIEKRQSVAFWCNPISGHATLYWYQQILGQGPKLLIQFQNNGVVDDSQLPKDRFSAERLKGVDSTLKIQPAKLEDSAVYLCASSLEPGSFNYGYTFGSGTRLTVV.

This chain links TRBV9 with TRBJ2-5, with D uncertain. Trimming pared 4 bases from V and 3 bases from J, leaving 16 bases between. The CDR3 is made up of 15 amino acids. CDR1 is SGDLS and CDR2 is YYNGEE in the germline V gene. The CDR3 is CASSPFGDWKETQYF. DNA of the CDR3: TGTGCCAGCAGCCCCTTTGGGGATTGGAAAGAGACCCAGTACTTC.

The chain has TRBV6-1 and TRBJ2-5; a possible D gene is TRBD2 (7 bases). This CDR3 is 13 amino acids long. The V gene's germline CDR1 is MNHNS and CDR2 SASEGT. The V end was cut by 10 bases, the J end by 5 bases, with 17 bases between. The CDR3 region is CAIQPPGGETQYF. CDR3 in DNA: TGTGCCATCCAACCGCCGGGGGGCGAGACCCAGTACTTC.

To note about this clone: At one boundary the junction diverges from the germline segment, which might be a read error. The rearrangement uses TRBV7-7 and TRBJ2-5, with 8 positions matching TRBD1. Germline V gene lookup returns CDR1 SSHAT and CDR2 FNYEAQ (reference sequence). The CDR3 covers 15 residues. DNA for the CDR3: TGTGCTAGCAGCTTAAACGGACAGGGAAGCGAGACCCAGTACTTC. It translates to CASSLNGQGSETQYF.

The CDR3 loop is CSVEEGQPGTGELFF. CDR3 nucleotide sequence: TGCAGCGTTGAAGAGGGACAGCCGGGCACCGGGGAGCTGTTTTTT. The gene calls are TRBV29-1 and TRBJ2-2; 7 bases map to TRBD1. Per germline, CDR1 SQVTM and CDR2 ANQGSEA. The CDR3 has 15 residues. V shed 0 bases, J shed 4 bases, and the junction held 5 bases outside the gene matches.

The CDR3 sequence: CASSSPQGYGYTF. DNA of the CDR3: TGTGCCAGCAGTTCCCCACAGGGCTATGGCTACACCTTC. The rearrangement links TRBV6-5 to TRBJ1-2; D is possibly TRBD1 (6 bases). This CDR3 is 13 amino acids long. Germline V gives CDR1 MNHEY, CDR2 SVGAGI. Trimming cost V 4 bases and J 4 bases, with 10 bases left between them.

The chain combines TRBV19 with TRBJ2-2; D is unresolved. The V and J ends lost 7 bases and 7 bases respectively, with 16 bases between them. The CDR3 loop spans 14 amino acids. CDR1 is LNHDA and CDR2 is SQIVND in the germline V gene (reference sequence). CDR3 coding DNA: TGTGCCAGTATAGTACCTAGGGTGCACGGGGAGCTGTTTTTT. Its translation: CASIVPRVHGELFF.

This chain connects TRBV7-3 to TRBJ1-5, with D tentatively TRBD1 (5 bases). Deletions cut 3 bases from V and 5 bases from J, with 8 bases between. The CDR3 runs 13 residues. Germline CDR1 is SGHTA and CDR2 is FQGTGA. CDR3 region: CASSLGRDQPQHF. CDR3 coding DNA: TGTGCCAGCAGCTTGGGCAGGGATCAGCCCCAGCATTTT.

As for this clone: Other DNA sequences within the sample encode an identical CDR3. This sequence joins TRBV28 and TRBJ1-1; 10 bases line up with TRBD1. Germline V gives CDR1 MDHEN, CDR2 SYDVKM. The CDR3 loop spans 14 amino acids. Trimming cost V 2 bases and J 5 bases; bases outside gene matches: 2. The CDR3 nucleotides are TGTGCCAGCAGTTTACGGACAGGGGGAACTGAAGCTTTCTTT. Protein product: CASSLRTGGTEAFF. Drawing the rest from reference TRBV28 and TRBJ1-1, the complete variable domain is DVKVTQSSRYLVKRTGEKVFLECVQDMDHENMFWYRQDPGLGLRLIYFSYDVKMKEKGDIPEGYSVSREKKERFSLILESASTNQTSMYLCASSLRTGGTEAFFGQGTRLTVV.

This chain uses TRBV29-1 with TRBJ2-1; 10 bases fit TRBD2. The V gene end was trimmed by 4 bases and the J gene end by 7 bases; junction bases not matched to a gene: 13. From germline, CDR1 is SQVTM and CDR2 ANQGSEA. The CDR3 is made up of 16 amino acids. The DNA for the CDR3 is TGCAGCGTTGTGCTAGCGGGGGTCATAAGGGGGAATGAGCAGTTCTTC. Amino acid sequence: CSVVLAGVIRGNEQFF.

The V and J genes are TRBV4-3 and TRBJ2-3; TRBD2 is a possible D gene (6 bases). The germline gives CDR1 LGHNA, CDR2 YSLEER. This CDR3 contains 17 residues. V lost 3 bases, J lost 3 bases, and 19 bases lay in between. CDR3 nucleotides: TGCGCCAGCAGCCAGCCTCCCGATGGGGGGAGGACAGATACGCAGTATTTT. It codes for CASSQPPDGGRTDTQYF.

This sequence joins TRBV19 and TRBJ1-1; D is uncertain. The CDR3 loop spans 15 amino acids. Germline CDR1 and CDR2: LNHDA and SQIVND (reference sequence). The V and J ends lost 5 bases and 5 bases respectively, with 18 bases between them. CDR3 nucleotide sequence: TGTGCCAGTAGTTCTACCTCCACTCCGGGGACTGAAGCTTTCTTT. Protein sequence: CASSSTSTPGTEAFF. Full variable domain (remainder filled in from reference TRBV19 and TRBJ1-1): DGGITQSPKYLFRKEGQNVTLSCEQNLNHDAMYWYRQDPGQGLRLIYYSQIVNDFQKGDIAEGYSVSREKKESFPLTVTSAQKNPTAFYLCASSSTSTPGTEAFFGQGTRLTVV.

The rearrangement uses TRBV5-1 and TRBJ2-1; 8 bases map to TRBD1. V was clipped by 2 bases and J by 9 bases; unmatched bases: 1. Germline CDR1 is SGHRS and CDR2 is YFSETQ. CDR3 length: 12 amino acids. The CDR3 protein is CASSFGQGEQFF. The CDR3, as DNA: TGCGCCAGCAGCTTTGGACAGGGTGAGCAGTTCTTC.

CDR3 protein: CASSYGGTSTDTQYF. CDR3 coding DNA: TGTGCCAGCAGTTACGGCGGGACGAGCACAGATACGCAGTATTTT. V usage is TRBV6-5 and J usage is TRBJ2-3; possibly TRBD2 for D (6 bases). The V end lost 2 bases, the J end lost 0 bases, and 9 bases lay between the germline ends. Per germline, CDR1 MNHEY and CDR2 SVGAGI. The CDR3 length is 15 residues.

The chain uses TRBV19 and TRBJ1-5; maybe TRBD1 (5 bases). V lost 5 bases and J lost 3, with 11 bases in between. CDR1 is LNHDA and CDR2 is SQIVND in the germline V gene (reference sequence). The CDR3 runs 14 residues. CDR3 protein: CASSPWGFNQPQHF. The CDR3 coding sequence is TGTGCCAGTAGTCCCTGGGGCTTCAATCAGCCCCAGCATTTT.